Listed here are 5 T cell receptor beta chains from one sample, sequenced in a study of radiation and T cells in renal cell carcinoma. Here immunoSEQ multiplex PCR was the method, and the copy in TCRdb shows in-frame clones only, minus some. Altogether 87,000 or so clones are present, 75% to 90% being singletons, with the ten largest covering approximately 8.4%. Time point here: baseline pretreatment blood. Stated treatment: 15 Gy SBRT to primary tumor, nephrectomy 4 weeks later. This material consisted of blood, taken from a patient whose treatment included radiotherapy and nephrectomy. These receptors came from a man aged 50-59 years with renal cell carcinoma.

The J gene is TRBJ2-1, the V gene TRBV4-1; D is unresolved. V was shortened by 1 base and J by 15 bases, with 13 bases between the two germline ends. CDR3 length: 12 residues. Looked up from germline, CDR1 is MGHRA and CDR2 is YSYEKL. CDR3 nucleotide sequence: TGCGCCAGCAGCCAAGGTACCGTCGTGAGGTTCTTC. It specifies CASSQGTVVRFF.

The chain links TRBV28 to TRBJ1-4; perhaps TRBD1 as D (6 bases). CDR1 MDHEN and CDR2 SYDVKM come from the germline V gene. The CDR3 spans 14 residues. Trimming removed 10 bases from V and 6 bases from J, with 18 bases in between. Here the CDR3 reads CATHRDRRDEKLFF. CDR3 sequence (DNA): TGTGCCACCCACAGAGACAGGCGGGATGAAAAACTGTTTTTT. The whole variable domain, filled in from reference TRBV28 and TRBJ1-4, reads DVKVTQSSRYLVKRTGEKVFLECVQDMDHENMFWYRQDPGLGLRLIYFSYDVKMKEKGDIPEGYSVSREKKERFSLILESASTNQTSMYLCATHRDRRDEKLFFGSGTQLSVL.

This clone was picked up a small number of times. The junction and the germline gene differ at one end; a read error may be behind it. This chain links TRBV7-7 with TRBJ2-2, with TRBD2 identical over 9 bases. The V gene's germline CDR1 is SSHAT and CDR2 FNYEAQ (reference sequence). This CDR3 comprises 16 residues. CDR3 amino acids: CASSLALAGKAGELFF. Here the CDR3 DNA reads TGTGCTAGCAGCTTAGCTCTAGCGGGGAAAGCCGGGGAGCTGTTTTTT.

The table lists this clone with a count of one. This sequence joins TRBV10-3 and TRBJ2-3; 10 bases line up with TRBD2. Germline V gene sequence: CDR1 ENHRY, CDR2 SYGVKD. This CDR3 is 20 amino acids long. V was pared by 0 bases and J by 6 bases, with 18 bases of the junction left unmatched. The CDR3 coding sequence is TGTGCCATCAGTGAGTCGATCCCTTTAAACAGCGGGGGGGCCAGGGATACGCAGTATTTT. It encodes CAISESIPLNSGGARDTQYF.

The chain employs TRBV5-1 and TRBJ1-1; D gene ambiguous. CDR3 length: 16 amino acids. V lost 0 bases and J 4 bases, leaving 16 bases between the germline ends. Germline V gene data show CDR1 as SGHRS and CDR2 as YFSETQ. The CDR3 here is CASSLGRGRGGTEAFF. In nucleotides, the CDR3 is TGCGCCAGCAGCTTGGGCCGAGGCCGGGGAGGCACTGAAGCTTTCTTT.